This is a list of T cell receptor beta chains from one sample in a study of PD-L1 blockade in urothelial cancer. Here immunoSEQ multiplex PCR was the method, and the copy in TCRdb shows in-frame clones only, minus some. The data contain tens of thousands of clones, around 90% of them singletons. Specimen: PBMCs, collected around atezolizumab (anti-PD-L1) treatment. Receptor source: a man aged 55 to 69 with urothelial cancer. Both conserved end residues are part of each CDR3. The D gene is left open where the match is weak. Not all rows give a size; the values are once, few, many and, for expanded clones, a class.

v_call: TRBV5-4; j_call: TRBJ2-1; d_call: TRBD2; clone_size: NA; cdr3_nt: TGTGCCAGCAGCTTGGATGGCGGGGGGGCCTCCTACAATGAGCAGTTCTTC; cdr3_aa: CASSLDGGGASYNEQFF
v_call: TRBV29-1; j_call: TRBJ2-3; d_call: NA; clone_size: NA; cdr3_nt: TGCAGCCATCATTCACAAGATACGCAGTATTTT; cdr3_aa: CSHHSQDTQYF
v_call: TRBV7-9; j_call: TRBJ2-2; d_call: NA; clone_size: NA; cdr3_nt: TGTGCCAGCAGCCCATTTAGGACTTTGAACACCGGGGAGCTGTTTTTT; cdr3_aa: CASSPFRTLNTGELFF
v_call: TRBV4-2; j_call: TRBJ2-2; d_call: NA; clone_size: NA; cdr3_nt: TGTGCCAGCAGCCTTGGGGGGATCCTGAACACCGGGGAGCTGTTTTTT; cdr3_aa: CASSLGGILNTGELFF
v_call: TRBV5-1; j_call: TRBJ2-2; d_call: NA; clone_size: NA; cdr3_nt: TGCGCCAGCAGCCAAAAGGGACTTTCGGAGGCCGGGGAGCTGTTTTTT; cdr3_aa: CASSQKGLSEAGELFF
v_call: TRBV2; j_call: TRBJ2-7; d_call: NA; clone_size: NA; cdr3_nt: TGTGCCAGCAGTGCCCGGAGTGACGAGCAGTACTTC; cdr3_aa: CASSARSDEQYF
v_call: TRBV2; j_call: TRBJ1-6; d_call: TRBD1; clone_size: few; cdr3_nt: TGTGCCAGCAGTGAAGCGACAGGGAATTCACCCCTCCACTTT; cdr3_aa: CASSEATGNSPLHF
v_call: TRBV7-9; j_call: TRBJ2-1; d_call: NA; clone_size: NA; cdr3_nt: TGTGCCAGCAGCCCCAGTCTTGAGCAGTTCTTC; cdr3_aa: CASSPSLEQFF
v_call: TRBV5-1; j_call: TRBJ2-3; d_call: NA; clone_size: NA; cdr3_nt: TGCGCCGGCAGCTTAGCAACCTCTAGCACAGATACGCAGTATTTT; cdr3_aa: CAGSLATSSTDTQYF
v_call: TRBV9; j_call: TRBJ1-6; d_call: NA; clone_size: NA; cdr3_nt: TGTGCCAGCAGCGTAGGGGAGAATTCACCCCTCCACTTT; cdr3_aa: CASSVGENSPLHF
v_call: TRBV27; j_call: TRBJ1-2; d_call: TRBD1; clone_size: NA; cdr3_nt: TGTGCCAGCAGCCCCGGGACAGGGAGGAGCTATGGCTACACCTTC; cdr3_aa: CASSPGTGRSYGYTF
v_call: TRBV9; j_call: TRBJ2-7; d_call: TRBD1; clone_size: NA; cdr3_nt: TGTGCCAGCAGCAAGACAGGGTCCGAGCAGTACTTC; cdr3_aa: CASSKTGSEQYF
v_call: TRBV11-1; j_call: TRBJ2-3; d_call: TRBD1; clone_size: NA; cdr3_nt: TGTGCCAGCAGCTTAAGACAGGGGGACACAGATACGCAGTATTTT; cdr3_aa: CASSLRQGDTDTQYF
v_call: TRBV15; j_call: TRBJ1-1; d_call: TRBD1; clone_size: NA; cdr3_nt: TGTGCCACCAGCAAGGGGGCCACTGAAGCTTTCTTT; cdr3_aa: CATSKGATEAFF
v_call: TRBV19; j_call: TRBJ2-7; d_call: TRBD1; clone_size: NA; cdr3_nt: TGTGCCAGTAGTATAGTCCCGGGACAGGGGATTTACGAGCAGTACTTC; cdr3_aa: CASSIVPGQGIYEQYF
v_call: TRBV6-1; j_call: TRBJ1-2; d_call: NA; clone_size: NA; cdr3_nt: TGTGCCAGCAGTGAAGCCGGGATTCTAACTGATGGCTACACCTTC; cdr3_aa: CASSEAGILTDGYTF
v_call: TRBV7-8; j_call: TRBJ2-1; d_call: NA; clone_size: NA; cdr3_nt: TGTGCCAGCAGCTTAGACGGGACACCTTACAATGAGCAGTTCTTC; cdr3_aa: CASSLDGTPYNEQFF
v_call: TRBV6-5; j_call: TRBJ2-6; d_call: TRBD2; clone_size: NA; cdr3_nt: TGTGCCAGCAGTTATAGCGGGAGCGCTGGGGCCAACGTCCTGACTTTC; cdr3_aa: CASSYSGSAGANVLTF
v_call: TRBV7-2; j_call: TRBJ1-5; d_call: TRBD1; clone_size: NA; cdr3_nt: TGTGCCAGCAGCTCCAAGGGACAGGGGACGCCCCAGCATTTT; cdr3_aa: CASSSKGQGTPQHF
v_call: TRBV7-2; j_call: TRBJ2-7; d_call: TRBD1; clone_size: NA; cdr3_nt: TGTGCCAGCAGCTTAGTGGCAGGGGGCGGGTACGAGCAGTACTTC; cdr3_aa: CASSLVAGGGYEQYF
v_call: TRBV7-2; j_call: TRBJ2-1; d_call: NA; clone_size: NA; cdr3_nt: TGTGCCAGCAGCTCCCAGGGGTACAATGAGCAGTTCTTC; cdr3_aa: CASSSQGYNEQFF
v_call: TRBV4-3; j_call: TRBJ2-7; d_call: NA; clone_size: NA; cdr3_nt: TGCGCCAGCAGCCAAAAATACGGTCAAGGGGCTAAGTCCTACGAGCAGTACTTC; cdr3_aa: CASSQKYGQGAKSYEQYF